The clone carrying this TCR beta chain has only a few counts. No antigen is known for it. TCRdb itself ran the RT-PCR reads through MiXCR, one entry per CDR3 protein. The repertoire holds about 520,000 distinct CDR3 sequences, with roughly 11% as singletons. This record belongs to a study of response to subunit inactivated influenza vaccine. Overall study findings and caveats: Authors suggested each seasonal influenza vaccination recruits few new T cells.

CDR3 size: 16 residues. J was trimmed by 4 bases and V by 0 bases; bases with no gene match: 4. Germline V gene lookup returns CDR1 ENHRY and CDR2 SYGVKD. The genes are TRBV10-3 and TRBJ2-2; 8 positions agree with TRBD1. The sample was PBMCs from blood, taken more than 35 days after vaccination. This TCR was sampled from a man in his fifties or sixties who received an inactivated influenza vaccine. The CDR3 sequence: CAISESRQGITGELFF. The CDR3 DNA follows: TGTGCCATCAGTGAGTCGAGACAGGGGATCACCGGGGAGCTGTTTTTT.